This T cell receptor (beta chain) derives from a study of spatial heterogeneity in lung cancer. In the study overall: Sequenced were any available follow-up PBMC samples, which had been obtained a median of approximately two years after resection. Consistent detection of more beta-chain than alpha-chain sequences was observed.

The CDR3 runs 14 residues. Germline V gene lookup returns CDR1 LGHDT and CDR2 YNNKEL (reference sequence). The V and J ends lost 0 bases and 7 bases respectively, with 12 bases between them. Time point defined: blood at routine non-recurrence follow-up after resection. Whole RNA came from tumor, nontumor lung or frozen PBMC and was sequenced without being sorted. Every molecule of TCR cDNA had its own unique molecular identifier. TCRdb re-called the 5' RACE reads with MiXCR, one entry per CDR3 protein. The table shows around 110,000 distinct CDR3 sequences, with less than 15% occurring only once. This clonotype has only a few counts.

The clonotype originates from a male donor with early-stage non-small cell lung cancer. The sample consisted of PBMCs, taken at follow-up. This chain uses TRBV3-1 with TRBJ2-5; D uncertain. The CDR3 is CASSQDDPLGTQYF. Here the CDR3 DNA reads TGTGCCAGCAGCCAAGATGATCCCCTGGGGACCCAGTACTTC.